Listed below are T cell receptor beta chains from one sample, sequenced in a study of shared clonotypes between healthy human individuals. This table comes from immunoSEQ multiplex PCR, and its TCRdb copy is limited to in-frame clones, with some not included. Of about 490,000 clones in the sample, roughly 80% were seen once. The sequenced sample was PBMCs. These receptors originate from a woman aged 40 to 50 in good health. Some clones in this sample may be carry-over from other donors' samples. Both conserved end residues are part of each CDR3. A D gene is named only where the DNA matches it firmly. Rows give clone size only sometimes, using once, few, many, or a class for an expanded clone.

D gene: NA; clone size: NA; J gene: TRBJ2-2; V gene: TRBV7-3; CDR3 protein: CASRGQTGELFF; CDR3 DNA: TGTGCCAGCAGGGGTCAAACCGGGGAGCTGTTTTTT
D gene: TRBD2; clone size: NA; J gene: TRBJ2-1; V gene: TRBV28; CDR3 protein: CASSPRTSGRPYNEQFF; CDR3 DNA: TGTGCCAGCAGTCCCAGGACTAGCGGGAGACCCTACAATGAGCAGTTCTTC
D gene: NA; clone size: NA; J gene: TRBJ1-2; V gene: TRBV5-6; CDR3 protein: CASSSSFGQLNYGYTF; CDR3 DNA: TGTGCCAGCAGCTCTTCTTTCGGGCAACTTAACTATGGCTACACCTTC
D gene: TRBD2; clone size: NA; J gene: TRBJ2-7; V gene: TRBV7-2; CDR3 protein: CASSFTSGSYEQYF; CDR3 DNA: TGTGCCAGCAGCTTCACTAGCGGATCCTACGAGCAGTACTTC
D gene: NA; clone size: NA; J gene: TRBJ1-1; V gene: TRBV5-1; CDR3 protein: CASSLEREYTEAFF; CDR3 DNA: TGCGCCAGCAGCTTGGAACGCGAGTACACTGAAGCTTTCTTT
D gene: NA; clone size: NA; J gene: TRBJ2-1; V gene: TRBV30; CDR3 protein: CAWSVWARAGTEQFF; CDR3 DNA: TGTGCCTGGAGTGTTTGGGCCAGGGCCGGCACCGAGCAGTTCTTC
D gene: NA; clone size: NA; J gene: TRBJ1-1; V gene: TRBV6-1; CDR3 protein: CASSGRGRSTEAFF; CDR3 DNA: TGTGCCAGCAGTGGCAGGGGCAGGAGCACTGAAGCTTTCTTT
D gene: NA; clone size: NA; J gene: TRBJ2-5; V gene: TRBV27; CDR3 protein: CASSFARETQYF; CDR3 DNA: TGTGCCAGCAGTTTTGCGCGGGAGACCCAGTACTTC
D gene: NA; clone size: few; J gene: TRBJ2-7; V gene: TRBV6-6; CDR3 protein: CASSYRGYEQYF; CDR3 DNA: TGTGCCAGCAGTTACCGGGGGTACGAGCAGTACTTC
D gene: TRBD1; clone size: NA; J gene: TRBJ2-7; V gene: TRBV7-9; CDR3 protein: CASSFWGQGGFNEQYF; CDR3 DNA: TGTGCCAGCAGCTTTTGGGGACAGGGTGGGTTCAACGAGCAGTACTTC
D gene: TRBD1; clone size: few; J gene: TRBJ2-7; V gene: TRBV28; CDR3 protein: CASSPGQGPRGEQYF; CDR3 DNA: TGTGCCAGCAGTCCCGGACAGGGGCCTCGGGGCGAGCAGTACTTC
D gene: NA; clone size: few; J gene: TRBJ2-2; V gene: TRBV11-1; CDR3 protein: CASSFTPTGSAGELFF; CDR3 DNA: TGTGCCAGCAGCTTCACACCAACAGGGTCGGCCGGGGAGCTGTTTTTT
D gene: TRBD2; clone size: NA; J gene: TRBJ2-3; V gene: TRBV5-4; CDR3 protein: CASSSGLAGWGTDTQYF; CDR3 DNA: TGTGCCAGCAGCTCAGGACTAGCGGGATGGGGCACAGATACGCAGTATTTT
D gene: NA; clone size: once; J gene: TRBJ2-2; V gene: TRBV27; CDR3 protein: CASSLSVGELFF; CDR3 DNA: TGTGCCAGCAGTTTATCCGTCGGGGAGCTGTTTTTT
D gene: NA; clone size: NA; J gene: TRBJ2-3; V gene: TRBV5-8; CDR3 protein: CASSLVSGRYTDTQYF; CDR3 DNA: TGTGCCAGCAGCTTGGTGTCGGGGAGGTACACAGATACGCAGTATTTT
D gene: TRBD2; clone size: NA; J gene: TRBJ2-3; V gene: TRBV5-4; CDR3 protein: CASRGLVRSRVDTQYF; CDR3 DNA: TGTGCCAGCAGGGGACTAGTAAGGTCAAGAGTTGATACGCAGTATTTT